A single sample gave rise to the 18 T cell receptor beta chains below, sequenced in a study of T cells in tuberculosis. Sequencing used immunoSEQ multiplex PCR; TCRdb keeps in-frame clones, though not all of them. The sample comprises tens of thousands of clones, approximately 91% of which are singletons, and under 2.5% rests with the top ten. Cells were sorted from thawed PBMC rested overnight and stained with GMM-loaded CD1B tetramer, viability dye and anti-CD3. The CD1B tetramers carried C32 glucose monomycolate purified from Rhodococcus equi. Sample: CD1b-GMM tetramer-negative cells sorted from PBMCs. These receptors originate from an adult woman with latent tuberculosis.

This chain uses TRBV14 with TRBJ2-7; no clear D. The CDR3 totals 13 residues. Germline CDR1 SGHDN, CDR2 FVKESK. The V and J ends lost 0 bases and 4 bases respectively, with 7 bases between them. CDR3 in DNA: TGTGCCAGCAGCCAAGATCCCTTTTACGAGCAGTACTTC. The encoded protein is CASSQDPFYEQYF.

The chain is built from TRBV7-9 and TRBJ2-3; 7 bases line up with TRBD1. The CDR3 is 15 amino acids. V was clipped by 0 bases and J by 2 bases; unmatched bases: 2. Germline V CDR1 and CDR2: SEHNR, FQNEAQ (reference sequence). As DNA, the CDR3 is TGTGCCAGCAGCTTAGCCGACAGGGTCACAGATACGCAGTATTTT. It is translated as CASSLADRVTDTQYF.

This chain connects TRBV7-2 to TRBJ2-3, with 9 positions matching TRBD2. CDR1 is SGHTA and CDR2 is FQGNSA in the germline V gene. With 5 bases clipped from V and 3 bases from J, the junction kept 9 bases outside the gene matches. The CDR3 totals 16 residues. CDR3 residues: CASSGVSSGVTDTQYF. DNA for the CDR3: TGTGCCAGCAGCGGAGTATCTAGCGGGGTGACAGATACGCAGTATTTT.

This sequence joins TRBV6-5 and TRBJ2-7, with 7 bases fitting TRBD1. CDR3 size: 15 residues. Trimming at V came to 5 bases and at J to 2 bases, leaving 9 bases not matched to a gene. Germline V gene sequence: CDR1 MNHEY, CDR2 SVGAGI. The CDR3 protein is CASSPTTGFTYEQYV. The DNA of the CDR3 is TGTGCCAGCAGTCCAACGACAGGGTTCACCTACGAGCAGTACGTC.

This chain joins TRBV12-1 and TRBJ2-5; the table's D call, TRBD1, has no DNA check behind it. TRBV12-1 is annotated as a pseudogene. There are 12 residues in the CDR3. The DNA of the CDR3 is TGTGCCAGCCCAGGGGCCGCAAGAGGCCAGTACTTC. It encodes CASPGAARGQYF.

This chain uses TRBV5-1 with TRBJ1-1; 7 nucleotides align to TRBD1. J was trimmed by 2 bases and V by 6 bases; bases with no gene match: 4. The germline V gene encodes CDR1 SGHRS and CDR2 YFSETQ. The CDR3 consists of 13 residues. CDR3 sequence reads: CASTGQPNTEAFF. The CDR3 DNA is TGCGCCAGCACGGGACAGCCTAACACTGAAGCTTTCTTT.

V is TRBV10-2 and J is TRBJ2-1; no clear D gene. The CDR3 runs 10 residues. Germline V gene lookup returns CDR1 WSHSY and CDR2 SAAADI. The V gene lost 8 bases and the J gene lost 15 bases, with 14 bases spanning the gap. The CDR3 DNA reads as TGCGCCAGCCGAAACCAGGTTTCGTTCTTC. Amino acids: CASRNQVSFF.

V gene TRBV5-1 combines with J gene TRBJ2-5; 8 nucleotides match TRBD2. Germline lookup yields CDR1 SGHRS and CDR2 YFSETQ. The CDR3 contains 13 residues. The junction had 4 bases not matched to a gene; V was cut back by 4 bases and J by 5 bases. This chain's CDR3 is CASSGSGEETQYF. The CDR3 coding sequence is TGCGCCAGCAGCGGTAGCGGGGAGGAGACCCAGTACTTC.

The chain joins TRBV5-1 to TRBJ2-1, with 12 bases lining up with TRBD2. Trimming took 4 bases from V and 0 from J; bases not matched to a gene: 5. Germline CDR1 reads SGHRS; CDR2 reads YFSETQ. The CDR3 totals 17 residues. In DNA form, the CDR3 reads TGCGCCAGCAGCCACGGACTAGCGGGGAGCTCCTACAATGAGCAGTTCTTC. Translation gives CASSHGLAGSSYNEQFF.

The gene calls are TRBV4-3 and TRBJ1-2; TRBD1 is a possible D gene (6 bases). V was trimmed by 1 base and J by 1 base, leaving 13 bases between them. The V gene's germline CDR1 is LGHNA and CDR2 YSLEER. The CDR3 contains 16 residues. The CDR3 DNA follows: TGCGCCAGCAGCCAAGCAACAACAGGGAGTAACTATGGCTACACCTTC. This codes for CASSQATTGSNYGYTF.

In DNA, the CDR3 is TGCAGCGTTGTTCGACAGGGGGGGAAAGTCACTGAAGCTTTCTTT. Encoded protein: CSVVRQGGKVTEAFF. This chain joins TRBV29-1 and TRBJ1-1; 9 bases match TRBD1. The germline gives CDR1 SQVTM, CDR2 ANQGSEA. This CDR3 comprises 15 residues. Unmatched junction bases numbered 10, after V lost 4 bases and J lost 4 bases.

The V call is TRBV5-1, the J call TRBJ2-5, with D possibly TRBD1 on 5 matching bases. This CDR3 region has 13 residues. With 4 bases removed from V and 3 bases from J, the gap between germline ends came to 10 bases. The germline V gene has CDR1 SGHRS and CDR2 YFSETQ. The CDR3 here is CASSPGWEETQYF. Here the CDR3 DNA reads TGCGCCAGCAGCCCAGGGTGGGAAGAGACCCAGTACTTC.

The CDR3 reads CASSELQGEAFF. The CDR3 nucleotides are TGTGCCAGCAGTGAACTACAGGGAGAAGCTTTCTTT. This chain links TRBV6-5 with TRBJ1-1, with D perhaps TRBD1 (6 bases). Germline V gives CDR1 MNHEY, CDR2 SVGAGI. There are 12 residues in the CDR3. V shed 5 bases and J shed 8 bases, with 12 bases lying between them.

V is TRBV30 and J is TRBJ2-7, with TRBD2 matching over 9 bases. J was trimmed by 2 bases and V by 4 bases; bases with no gene match: 9. CDR1 is GTSNPN and CDR2 is SVGIG in the germline V gene (reference sequence). The CDR3 consists of 15 residues. The CDR3: CAWILSGGPTYEQYV. The CDR3 DNA reads TGTGCCTGGATCCTTAGCGGGGGACCTACCTACGAGCAGTACGTC.

The chain has TRBV6-1 and TRBJ1-1, with D possibly TRBD1 on 5 matching bases. From germline, CDR1 is MNHNS and CDR2 SASEGT. The CDR3 contains 13 residues. Between the trimmed V and J ends, which lost 8 bases and 1 base, there was a span of 11 bases. Here the CDR3 reads CASSSGSNTEAFF. As DNA, the CDR3 is TGTGCCAGCTCGTCAGGGTCGAACACTGAAGCTTTCTTT.

The chain combines TRBV7-9 with TRBJ1-2, with D unresolved. Trimming removed 2 bases from V and 5 bases from J, with 15 bases in between. This CDR3 contains 15 residues. In germline, CDR1 is SEHNR, CDR2 FQNEAQ (reference sequence). CDR3 bases: TGTGCCAGCAGCTTAAGCGGCCAGGACCGTTATGGCTACACCTTC. Its translation is CASSLSGQDRYGYTF.

The chain combines TRBV28 with TRBJ1-2; TRBD1 agrees at 9 bases. CDR1 and CDR2 (germline): MDHEN, SYDVKM. The V and J ends lost 4 bases and 5 bases, in that order; junction bases with no gene match: 5. The CDR3 extends over 14 amino acids. CDR3 sequence (DNA): TGTGCCAGCAGTTCACAGGGGGCGGATTATGGCTACACCTTC. Amino acid sequence: CASSSQGADYGYTF.

The chain recombines TRBV29-1 with TRBJ2-7; maybe TRBD2 (5 bases). This CDR3 comprises 13 residues. The germline V gene encodes CDR1 SQVTM and CDR2 ANQGSEA. The V end was cut by 6 bases, the J end by 0 bases, with 12 bases between. CDR3 region: CSVERRCSYEQYV. The CDR3 DNA sequence: TGCAGCGTAGAAAGGAGGTGCTCCTACGAGCAGTACGTC.